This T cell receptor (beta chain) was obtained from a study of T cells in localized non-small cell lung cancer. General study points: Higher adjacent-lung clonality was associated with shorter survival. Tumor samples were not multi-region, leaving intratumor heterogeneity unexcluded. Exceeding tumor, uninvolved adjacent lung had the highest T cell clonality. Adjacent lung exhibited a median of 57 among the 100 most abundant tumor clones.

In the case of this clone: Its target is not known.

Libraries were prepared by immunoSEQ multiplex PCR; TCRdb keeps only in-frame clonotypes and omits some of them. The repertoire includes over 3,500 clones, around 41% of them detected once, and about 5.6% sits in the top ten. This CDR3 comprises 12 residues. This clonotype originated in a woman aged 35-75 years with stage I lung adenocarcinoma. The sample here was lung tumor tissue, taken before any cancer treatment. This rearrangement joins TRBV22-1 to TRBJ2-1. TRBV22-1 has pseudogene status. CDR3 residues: CASSLGGNEQFF. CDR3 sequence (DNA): TGTGCCAGCAGTCTTGGGGGAAATGAGCAGTTCTTC.